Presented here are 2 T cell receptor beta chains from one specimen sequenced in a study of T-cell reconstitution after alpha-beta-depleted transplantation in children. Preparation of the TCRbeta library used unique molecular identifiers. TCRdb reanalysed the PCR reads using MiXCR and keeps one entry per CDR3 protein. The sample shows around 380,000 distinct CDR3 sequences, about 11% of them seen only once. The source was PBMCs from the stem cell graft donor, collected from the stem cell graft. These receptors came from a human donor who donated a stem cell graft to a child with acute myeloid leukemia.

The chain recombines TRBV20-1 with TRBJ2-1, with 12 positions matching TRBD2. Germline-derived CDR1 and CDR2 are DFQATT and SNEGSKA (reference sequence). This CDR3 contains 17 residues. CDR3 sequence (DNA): TGCAGCACCACGGCTAGCGGGAGGGCCGCCTCCTACAATGAGCAGTTCTTC. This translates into CSTTASGRAASYNEQFF.

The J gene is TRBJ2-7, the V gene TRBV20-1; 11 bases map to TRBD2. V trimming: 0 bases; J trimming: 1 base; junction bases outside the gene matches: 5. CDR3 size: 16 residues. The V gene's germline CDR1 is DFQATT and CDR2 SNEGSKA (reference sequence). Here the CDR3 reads CSAREGTSGKSYEQYF. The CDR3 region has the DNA TGCAGTGCTAGAGAGGGGACTAGCGGAAAATCCTACGAGCAGTACTTC.